The next 30 T cell receptor beta chains were all read from a single sample in a study of cytomegalovirus exposure and HLA in healthy donors. PCR amplification relied on 60 Vbeta primers (plus 13 Jbeta primers). The protocol was immunoSEQ multiplex PCR, while the TCRdb copy is restricted to in-frame clones and leaves out a portion. This sample has some 190,000 clones; 8.5% to 10% occur once, and the top ten carry 1% to 1.5%. Sequencing was carried out using PBMCs. These receptors were obtained from a woman aged 25 to 45 in good health and CMV-seropositive.

The gene calls are TRBV18 and TRBJ2-7; maybe TRBD1 (7 bases). The CDR3 spans 14 residues. Germline CDR1 is KGHSH and CDR2 is LQKENI. V lost 3 bases, J lost 2 bases, and 11 bases lay in between. CDR3 residues: CASSPDRRAYEQYF. CDR3 bases: TGTGCCAGCTCACCGGACAGGAGGGCCTACGAGCAGTACTTC.

The V gene is TRBV18, the J gene TRBJ2-7; 9 bases are a match to TRBD1. The germline V gene encodes CDR1 KGHSH and CDR2 LQKENI. There are 14 residues in the CDR3. V was pared by 3 bases and J by 7 bases, with 7 bases of the junction left unmatched. This CDR3 reads CASSPNTGGDEQYF. The DNA of the CDR3 is TGTGCCAGCTCACCCAACACAGGGGGCGATGAGCAGTACTTC. The full variable domain, with the rest looked up from reference TRBV18 and TRBJ2-7, is NAGVMQNPRHLVRRRGQEARLRCSPMKGHSHVYWYRQLPEEGLKFMVYLQKENIIDESGMPKERFSAEFPKEGPSILRIQQVVRGDSAAYFCASSPNTGGDEQYFGPGTRLTVT.

The sample holds a few counts of this clone. The rearrangement uses TRBV19 and TRBJ2-1; D is perhaps TRBD2 (5 bases). Germline CDR1 and CDR2: LNHDA and SQIVND (reference sequence). V was pared by 4 bases and J by 5 bases, with 15 bases between. This CDR3 contains 15 residues. For the CDR3, the DNA is TGTGCCAGTAGTAGAAGAGCTAGCCGAGACAATGAGCAGTTCTTC. Its translation is CASSRRASRDNEQFF.

The CDR3 sequence is CASIGQSYGYTF. CDR3 nucleotide sequence: TGTGCCAGCATTGGACAGAGCTATGGCTACACCTTC. The chain recombines TRBV2 with TRBJ1-2, with D possibly matching TRBD1 (6 bases). The length of the CDR3 is 12 residues. Trimming removed 7 bases from V and 4 bases from J, with 10 bases in between. The V gene's germline CDR1 is SNHLY and CDR2 FYNNEI.

The gene calls are TRBV7-6 and TRBJ2-7; TRBD2 is a possible D gene (6 bases). The CDR3 length is 14 residues. CDR1 SGHVS and CDR2 FNYEAQ come from the germline V gene. V lost 5 bases, J lost 2 bases, and 13 bases lay in between. Here the CDR3 DNA reads TGTGCCAGCAGCGATTCCGGGGGTACCTACGAGCAGTACTTC. As protein: CASSDSGGTYEQYF.

This clone was counted a few times. This chain links TRBV15 with TRBJ2-5; maybe TRBD1 (6 bases). From germline, CDR1 is LNHNV and CDR2 YYDKDF (reference sequence). V lost 0 bases and J lost 5, with 13 bases in between. The CDR3 loop spans 15 amino acids. The DNA for the CDR3 is TGTGCCACCAGCAGAGATCTCCCCCAGGGGGAGACCCAGTACTTC. Its protein is CATSRDLPQGETQYF.

The rearrangement links TRBV25-1 to TRBJ2-7, with 7 bases identical to TRBD2. Germline V gene sequence: CDR1 MGHDK, CDR2 SYGVNS. CDR3 length: 15 amino acids. J gave up 6 bases and V 1 base, and 9 bases lay outside the gene matches. Written as DNA, the CDR3 is TGTGCCAGCAGTGAATCCGCGGGAGATGTTACCGAGCAGTACTTC. Protein: CASSESAGDVTEQYF.

This chain joins TRBV5-1 and TRBJ1-3, with D perhaps matching TRBD1 (5 bases). Germline CDR1 SGHRS, CDR2 YFSETQ. V was clipped by 5 bases and J by 0 bases, with 15 bases between them. The CDR3 length is 16 residues. The CDR3 loop reads CASSSGGTSSGNTIYF. The CDR3 nucleotides are TGCGCCAGCAGTTCGGGGGGTACGAGCTCTGGAAACACCATATATTTT.

This clone was recorded once. This specimen includes other DNA sequences encoding the same CDR3. The chain links TRBV30 to TRBJ2-1; 11 nucleotides match TRBD1. Germline loops: CDR1 GTSNPN, CDR2 SVGIG (reference sequence). After removal of 5 bases from V and 1 base from J, the junction contained 1 base not matched to a gene. The CDR3 is made up of 14 amino acids. The CDR3 sequence: CAWGTGGSYNEQFF. CDR3 coding DNA: TGTGCCTGGGGGACAGGGGGATCCTACAATGAGCAGTTCTTC.

This clone was counted only a few times. DNA of the CDR3: TGTGCCAGCAGAACCCCGGGATCCATTAACAACAATGAGCAGTTCTTC. This sequence encodes CASRTPGSINNNEQFF. The rearrangement links TRBV25-1 to TRBJ2-1, with a tentative D call TRBD2 (5 bases). The germline CDR1 and CDR2 sequences are MGHDK and SYGVNS. The CDR3 spans 16 residues. With 6 bases removed from V and 5 bases from J, the gap between germline ends came to 20 bases.

This sequence joins TRBV25-1 and TRBJ2-5; 12 bases fit TRBD1. The germline V gene has CDR1 MGHDK and CDR2 SYGVNS. V gave up 6 bases and J gave up 5 bases; unmatched junction bases: 13. This CDR3 is 17 amino acids long. The CDR3 bases are TGTGCCAGCAGCCGCATGACCGGGACAGGGGGCGGCGAGACCCAGTACTTC. It encodes CASSRMTGTGGGETQYF.

This clone turned up a few times. The chain uses TRBV10-3 and TRBJ2-1; 10 bases are a match to TRBD2. Germline V CDR1 and CDR2: ENHRY, SYGVKD. This CDR3 comprises 15 residues. Trimming took 4 bases from V and 1 from J; bases not matched to a gene: 1. CDR3 region: CAISGTSGSYNEQFF. CDR3 nucleotides: TGTGCCATCAGTGGGACTAGCGGTTCCTACAATGAGCAGTTCTTC.

CDR3 protein: CAWTGSYEQYF. The CDR3 nucleotides are TGTGCCTGGACGGGTTCCTACGAGCAGTACTTC. The J gene is TRBJ2-7, the V gene TRBV30; no firm D call. There are 11 residues in the CDR3. The ends were cut back, 4 bases at V and 1 base at J, with 5 bases in the middle. CDR1 is GTSNPN and CDR2 is SVGIG in the germline V gene (reference sequence).

The rearrangement links TRBV7-9 to TRBJ2-5, with 9 bases identical to TRBD1. The V gene end was trimmed by 5 bases and the J gene end by 4 bases; junction bases not matched to a gene: 5. The CDR3 is 14 residues long. The V gene's germline CDR1 is SEHNR and CDR2 FQNEAQ (reference sequence). The CDR3 bases are TGTGCCAGCAGCCCGGGACAGGGTGGAGAGACCCAGTACTTC. This encodes CASSPGQGGETQYF.

This chain uses TRBV7-7 with TRBJ2-2; 12 bases agree with TRBD2. Per the germline V gene, CDR1 is SSHAT and CDR2 is FNYEAQ (reference sequence). The junction had 3 bases not matched to a gene; V was cut back by 5 bases and J by 5 bases. There are 15 residues in the CDR3. The CDR3 loop reads CASSLGTSGTGELFF. For the CDR3, the DNA is TGTGCCAGCAGCCTTGGGACTAGCGGGACCGGGGAGCTGTTTTTT. Based on the CDR3 plus reference TRBV7-7 and TRBJ2-2, the full variable domain is GAGVSQSPRYKVTKRGQDVTLRCDPISSHATLYWYQQALGQGPEFLTYFNYEAQPDKSGLPSDRFSAERPEGSISTLTIQRTEQRDSAMYRCASSLGTSGTGELFFGEGSRLTVL.

This clone was seen more than once but under ten times. The chain is built from TRBV30 and TRBJ1-5; D unclear. V lost 0 bases and J lost 7, with 10 bases in between. Looked up from germline, CDR1 is GTSNPN and CDR2 is SVGIG (reference sequence). The CDR3 contains 13 residues. CDR3 loop: CAWSVGSGQPQHF. CDR3 bases: TGTGCCTGGAGTGTAGGGTCGGGACAGCCCCAGCATTTT.

The chain uses TRBV30 and TRBJ1-6; a weak D match, TRBD1 (6 bases). Germline CDR1 reads GTSNPN; CDR2 reads SVGIG (reference sequence). This CDR3 is 13 amino acids long. Deletions cut 5 bases from V and 6 bases from J, with 11 bases between. CDR3 DNA: TGTGCCTGGGTCGGACAGCTTAATTCACCCCTCCACTTT. It is translated as CAWVGQLNSPLHF.

There are a few counts of this clone. This sequence joins TRBV6-6 and TRBJ1-1; D may be TRBD1 (5 bases). CDR3 length equals 11 residues. V dropped 4 bases and J dropped 5 bases, with 5 bases sitting between them. Looked up from germline, CDR1 is MNHNY and CDR2 is SVGAGI (reference sequence). DNA for the CDR3: TGTGCCAGCAGTTCAGGGACTGAAGCTTTCTTT. Translating gives CASSSGTEAFF.

This clone was seen a few times. The V gene is TRBV4-2, the J gene TRBJ2-3, with 15 nucleotides matching TRBD2. Germline values: CDR1 LGHNA, CDR2 YNFKEQ. The V segment lost 3 bases and the J segment 3 bases; nucleotides outside the gene matches: 7. The length of the CDR3 is 18 residues. CDR3 residues: CASSQAGTSGRPTDTQYF. CDR3 DNA: TGTGCCAGCAGCCAGGCCGGGACTAGCGGGAGGCCGACAGATACGCAGTATTTT.

The rearrangement uses TRBV6-5 and TRBJ2-1; TRBD2 might be the D (6 bases). CDR1 MNHEY and CDR2 SVGAGI come from the germline V gene. Trimming took off 6 bases at V and 6 bases at J, with 15 bases between the two ends. There are 14 residues in the CDR3. CDR3 DNA sequence: TGTGCCAGCAGCCGGGACTGGTCCACCAATGAGCAGTTCTTC. Translating it yields CASSRDWSTNEQFF.

This clone was observed a handful of times. J is TRBJ2-3 and V is TRBV27; D is unclear. Germline assignment: CDR1 MNHEY and CDR2 SMNVEV (reference sequence). V gave up 7 bases and J gave up 5 bases, with 10 bases separating them. There are 12 residues in the CDR3. The CDR3 DNA reads as TGTGCCAGCAACTCCGCAAGAGATACGCAGTATTTT. Encoded protein: CASNSARDTQYF.

J is TRBJ2-5 and V is TRBV19; 11 positions agree with TRBD2. The J call is doubtful: the DNA matches TRBJ2-7 better. Germline V gives CDR1 LNHDA, CDR2 SQIVND (reference sequence). The CDR3 is 16 residues long. In DNA, the CDR3 is TGTGCCAGTAGTCCTTTATTACTAGCGGGAGCCCACGAGCAGTACTTC. Its translation is CASSPLLLAGAHEQYF.

This clone was counted a few times. The CDR3 reads CSVSEGGEQYF. CDR3 bases: TGCAGCGTTTCGGAGGGTGGAGAGCAGTACTTC. The V gene is TRBV29-1, the J gene TRBJ2-7, with D possibly matching TRBD2 (6 bases). The ends were cut back, 5 bases at V and 7 bases at J, with 12 bases in the middle. CDR3 length equals 11 residues. Germline CDR1 is SQVTM and CDR2 is ANQGSEA.

CDR3 sequence reads: CASSQNGGGGSTDTQYF. The CDR3 coding sequence is TGTGCCAGCAGCCAGAACGGGGGGGGTGGGAGCACAGATACGCAGTATTTT. This chain connects TRBV7-2 to TRBJ2-3, with TRBD2 matching over 8 bases. Trimming cost V 5 bases and J 0 bases; bases outside gene matches: 10. There are 17 residues in the CDR3. The germline V gene has CDR1 SGHTA and CDR2 FQGNSA.

This clone was found a few times. The V call is TRBV25-1, the J call TRBJ2-5; the match to TRBD1 covers 8 bases. The V and J ends lost 4 bases and 3 bases, in that order; junction bases with no gene match: 7. This CDR3 is 15 amino acids long. Germline CDR1 reads MGHDK; CDR2 reads SYGVNS. The CDR3 protein is CASSGYPDREETQYF. CDR3 DNA sequence: TGTGCCAGCAGTGGTTACCCGGACAGGGAAGAGACCCAGTACTTC.

In DNA, the CDR3 is TGTGCCAGCACCGGGTGGGGAGGGGACTACGAGCAGTACTTC. Its protein is CASTGWGGDYEQYF. The V and J genes are TRBV6-1 and TRBJ2-7, with 7 bases fitting TRBD2. The CDR3 extends over 14 amino acids. From germline, CDR1 is MNHNS and CDR2 SASEGT. V lost 7 bases and J lost 3; bases outside the gene matches: 9.

The genes are TRBV5-1 and TRBJ2-3, with D possibly being TRBD2 (5 bases). Per germline, CDR1 SGHRS and CDR2 YFSETQ. Deletions cut 6 bases from V and 0 bases from J, with 14 bases between. The CDR3 loop spans 15 amino acids. CDR3 DNA sequence: TGCGCCAGCACCTCCAGTAGGGAGAGCACAGATACGCAGTATTTT. As protein: CASTSSRESTDTQYF.

This chain uses TRBV18 with TRBJ2-3; possibly TRBD2 for D (6 bases). Germline V lookup: CDR1 KGHSH, CDR2 LQKENI. The V end was cut by 5 bases, the J end by 0 bases, with 12 bases between. The CDR3 extends over 15 amino acids. Here the CDR3 DNA reads TGTGCCAGCTCAAGACCGGGACTGAGCACAGATACGCAGTATTTT. Its protein is CASSRPGLSTDTQYF.

The V gene is TRBV4-2, the J gene TRBJ2-5, with a possible D match to TRBD2 (7 bases). Matching the DNA end better, TRBJ2-7 makes the J call doubtful. Germline CDR1 reads LGHNA; CDR2 reads YNFKEQ. The CDR3 length is 15 residues. The CDR3 is CASSQGGGGFYEQYF. CDR3 sequence (DNA): TGTGCCAGCAGCCAAGGGGGCGGGGGCTTCTACGAGCAGTACTTC.

The chain links TRBV18 to TRBJ2-7; D possibly corresponds to TRBD2 (6 bases). This CDR3 has 16 amino acids. The V and J ends lost 0 bases and 4 bases respectively, with 16 bases between them. Per germline, CDR1 KGHSH and CDR2 LQKENI. The CDR3 loop is CASSPPYGGGSYEQYF. As DNA, the CDR3 is TGTGCCAGCTCACCACCGTACGGGGGAGGCTCTTACGAGCAGTACTTC.